The 13 T cell receptor beta chains reported below all come from one sample, sequenced in a study of early stage breast cancer tumors. Measured with immunoSEQ multiplex PCR; TCRdb has only the in-frame clones, and not every one. The repertoire holds about 28,000 clones, with more than 80% as singletons. The sequenced sample consisted of blood. The receptors were sampled from a person aged 60 to 70 with breast cancer.

The chain employs TRBV30 and TRBJ2-3; 7 bases match TRBD2. V trimming: 5 bases; J trimming: 6 bases; junction bases outside the gene matches: 8. The V gene's germline CDR1 is GTSNPN and CDR2 SVGIG (reference sequence). This CDR3 region has 13 residues. The DNA for the CDR3 is TGTGCCTGGGGGGGGGTTTGGATGGATACGCAGTATTTT. The encoded protein is CAWGGVWMDTQYF.

The V gene is TRBV9, the J gene TRBJ2-7; 8 positions agree with TRBD2. The junction had 2 bases not matched to a gene; V was cut back by 4 bases and J by 2 bases. Germline V gives CDR1 SGDLS, CDR2 YYNGEE. This CDR3 has 13 amino acids. CDR3 loop: CASSLSGTYEQYF. Written as DNA, the CDR3 is TGTGCCAGCAGCCTTAGCGGGACCTACGAGCAGTACTTC.

The rearrangement links TRBV10-3 to TRBJ1-1; D not resolved. The V end was cut by 6 bases, the J end by 1 base, with 12 bases between. This CDR3 is 14 amino acids long. Per germline, CDR1 ENHRY and CDR2 SYGVKD. The CDR3 loop reads CAIRPPVKNTEAFF. CDR3 DNA sequence: TGTGCCATCAGGCCCCCGGTTAAGAACACTGAAGCTTTCTTT.

The chain carries TRBV10-3 and TRBJ2-7; TRBD2 is a possible D gene (5 bases). Between the trimmed V and J ends, which lost 10 bases and 6 bases, there was a span of 25 bases. Germline loops: CDR1 ENHRY, CDR2 SYGVKD. The CDR3 is 15 residues long. As DNA, the CDR3 is TGTGCCACCCATAACCCCAGGCGTCCGCGGGCCGAGCAGTACTTC. Its protein product is CATHNPRRPRAEQYF.

V and J are TRBV7-6 and TRBJ2-2; TRBD1 matches 9 bases. This CDR3 has 15 amino acids. Germline V gene sequence: CDR1 SGHVS, CDR2 FNYEAQ. Trimming took 5 bases from V and 6 from J; bases not matched to a gene: 7. CDR3 amino acids: CASSLGQGGSGELFF. CDR3 DNA: TGTGCCAGCAGCCTGGGACAGGGAGGATCCGGGGAGCTGTTTTTT. Full variable domain (remainder filled in from reference TRBV7-6 and TRBJ2-2): GAGVSQSPRYKVTKRGQDVALRCDPISGHVSLYWYRQALGQGPEFLTYFNYEAQQDKSGLPNDRFSAERPEGSISTLTIQRTEQRDSAMYRCASSLGQGGSGELFFGEGSRLTVL.

This chain uses TRBV7-8 with TRBJ2-7; the D is unclear. Trimming stripped 6 bases from V and 6 bases from J, with 12 bases between. Germline-derived CDR1 and CDR2 are SGHVS and FQNEAQ. CDR3 length: 12 residues. DNA of the CDR3: TGTGCCAGCAGTCCCGCCCTCAGCGAGCAGTACTTC. Translated: CASSPALSEQYF. Full variable domain (outside the CDR3, taken from reference TRBV7-8 and TRBJ2-7): GAGVSQSPRYKVAKRGQDVALRCDPISGHVSLFWYQQALGQGPEFLTYFQNEAQLDKSGLPSDRFFAERPEGSVSTLKIQRTQQEDSAVYLCASSPALSEQYFGPGTRLTVT.

The chain joins TRBV5-4 to TRBJ2-3; 14 bases align to TRBD2. The V and J ends lost 5 bases and 1 base, in that order; junction bases with no gene match: 6. Germline lookup yields CDR1 SGHNT and CDR2 YYREEE (reference sequence). The CDR3 has 17 amino acids. The CDR3 here is CASSPKGLAGGTDTQYF. CDR3 nucleotide sequence: TGTGCCAGCAGTCCTAAGGGACTAGCGGGAGGCACAGATACGCAGTATTTT.

The rearrangement links TRBV6-5 to TRBJ1-1, with D possibly being TRBD1 (6 bases). Germline CDR1 is MNHEY and CDR2 is SVGAGI. This CDR3 has 13 amino acids. The germline V and J ends were trimmed by 7 bases and 7 bases, with 16 bases remaining between them. CDR3 sequence reads: CASTSQGGVEAFF. The CDR3 DNA reads as TGTGCCAGCACCTCCCAAGGGGGAGTTGAAGCTTTCTTT.

The chain combines TRBV7-9 with TRBJ1-5, with 8 bases matching TRBD1. There are 15 residues in the CDR3. Trimming took 4 bases from V and 8 from J; bases not matched to a gene: 10. Germline assignment: CDR1 SEHNR and CDR2 FQNEAQ (reference sequence). The CDR3 DNA reads as TGTGCCAGCAGCTCGGGGACAGGCCTTTCGGAGCCCCAGCATTTT. Its translation: CASSSGTGLSEPQHF.

This chain connects TRBV6-5 to TRBJ1-3; D remains ambiguous. Trimming left V 0 bases short and J 2 bases short, with 11 bases between. The germline CDR1 and CDR2 sequences are MNHEY and SVGAGI. This CDR3 contains 16 residues. The CDR3 spells CASSYSGGVAGNTIYF. The CDR3 nucleotides are TGTGCCAGCAGTTACTCTGGTGGAGTGGCTGGAAACACCATATATTTT.

The chain combines TRBV6-5 with TRBJ2-3, with 7 bases identical to TRBD1. Germline lookup yields CDR1 MNHEY and CDR2 SVGAGI. This CDR3 has 13 residues. J was trimmed by 1 base and V by 6 bases; bases with no gene match: 1. CDR3 amino acids: CASRGTGTDTQYF. The CDR3 nucleotides are TGTGCCAGCAGAGGGACAGGCACAGATACGCAGTATTTT.

This clone was counted once. This sequence joins TRBV11-3 and TRBJ2-1, with 15 nucleotides matching TRBD2. There are 16 residues in the CDR3. Germline assignment: CDR1 SGHNT and CDR2 YENEEA. V dropped 5 bases and J dropped 6; count of bases not matched to a gene: 5. The chain's CDR3 is CASSPGTSGRLNEQFF. As DNA, the CDR3 is TGTGCCAGCAGCCCCGGGACTAGCGGGAGGCTCAATGAGCAGTTCTTC. Combining the CDR3 with reference TRBV11-3 and TRBJ2-1 gives the whole variable domain EAGVVQSPRYKIIEKKQPVAFWCNPISGHNTLYWYLQNLGQGPELLIRYENEEAVDDSQLPKDRFSAERLKGVDSTLKIQPAELGDSAVYLCASSPGTSGRLNEQFFGPGTRLTVL.

The chain joins TRBV7-9 to TRBJ2-7, with D maybe TRBD2 (8 bases). This CDR3 has 16 amino acids. Trimming removed 6 bases from V and 6 bases from J, with 24 bases in between. CDR1 and CDR2 from the germline V gene are SEHNR and FQNEAQ (reference sequence). The CDR3 DNA reads TGTGCCAGCAGGTCAGGGGGTAGCGGGGACACTAGCGAGCAGTACTTC. This translates into CASRSGGSGDTSEQYF.